A single sample gave rise to the 14 T cell receptor beta chains below, sequenced in a study of identical twins. From the 5' RACE reads, TCRdb called clonotypes with MiXCR, one entry per CDR3 protein. The table has hundreds of thousands of distinct CDR3 sequences, 20% to 25% seen once. These data also formed part of another study, on T cells expressing NK-cell markers.

The sequenced material came from CD4+ T cells sorted from blood. Receptors originate from a woman between 18 and 29 years old in good health.

This clonotype has a handful of counts. The chain couples TRBV25-1 to TRBJ2-3; tentative D call: TRBD1 (5 bases). The germline gives CDR1 MGHDK, CDR2 SYGVNS. The CDR3 loop spans 14 amino acids. Deletions cut 3 bases from V and 8 bases from J, with 15 bases between. For the CDR3, the DNA is TGTGCCAGCAGTGACCACCCCCCCCAGGGTACGCAGTATTTT. Translation gives CASSDHPPQGTQYF.

This rearrangement joins TRBV12-3 or TRBV12-4 to TRBJ1-2; D is unclear. The ends were cut back, 4 bases at V and 2 bases at J, with 14 bases in the middle. The CDR3 spans 15 residues. The CDR3 here is CASSSSRLRNYGYTF. CDR3 in DNA: TGTGCCAGCAGTTCCTCTCGTTTAAGAAACTATGGCTACACCTTC.

The CDR3 sequence is CASRDRDTEAFF. CDR3 nucleotide sequence: TGTGCCAGCAGAGACAGGGACACTGAAGCTTTCTTT. The J gene is TRBJ1-1, the V gene TRBV5-5, with 7 bases matching TRBD1. The ends lost 5 bases at V and 3 bases at J; junction bases unmatched: 1. The CDR3 contains 12 residues. CDR1 SGHKS and CDR2 YYEKEE come from the germline V gene (reference sequence).

The chain employs TRBV3-1 and TRBJ2-1; 9 bases map to TRBD2. CDR1 is LGHDT, CDR2 YNNKEL, per germline (reference sequence). The CDR3 sequence is 16 residues long. V lost 0 bases, J lost 6 bases, and 6 bases stayed unmatched. For the CDR3, the DNA is TGTGCCAGCAGCCAAGATCGGACTAGCGCGGGCAATGAGCAGTTCTTC. Translated, it gives CASSQDRTSAGNEQFF.

This chain links TRBV12-3 or TRBV12-4 with TRBJ2-3; D uncertain. The CDR3 is made up of 11 amino acids. The V end lost 6 bases, the J end lost 8 bases, and 9 bases lay between the germline ends. Here the CDR3 reads CASSPRGTQYF. Here the CDR3 DNA reads TGTGCCAGCAGCCCCCGTGGTACGCAGTATTTT.

This clonotype has more than one count but fewer than ten. This chain links TRBV2 with TRBJ2-1; 9 nucleotides align to TRBD1. CDR1 SNHLY and CDR2 FYNNEI come from the germline V gene. The junction had 2 bases not matched to a gene; V was cut back by 4 bases and J by 7 bases. This CDR3 is 13 amino acids long. As DNA, the CDR3 is TGTGCCAGCAGTGGTGGGACAGGGAATGAGCAGTTCTTC. Encoded protein: CASSGGTGNEQFF.

The rearrangement joins TRBV7-6 to TRBJ2-2, with TRBD2 matching 13 bases. CDR1 and CDR2 (germline): SGHVS, FNYEAQ. The junction had 13 bases not matched to a gene; V was cut back by 3 bases and J by 6 bases. This CDR3 is built from 19 residues. This CDR3 is CASSFLPSTSGGGSGELFF. CDR3 coding DNA: TGTGCCAGCAGCTTCCTCCCCTCAACTAGCGGGGGGGGATCCGGGGAGCTGTTTTTT. Looking up the rest from reference TRBV7-6 and TRBJ2-2 gives the full variable domain: GAGVSQSPRYKVTKRGQDVALRCDPISGHVSLYWYRQALGQGPEFLTYFNYEAQQDKSGLPNDRFSAERPEGSISTLTIQRTEQRDSAMYRCASSFLPSTSGGGSGELFFGEGSRLTVL.

The chain carries TRBV9 and TRBJ2-1, with TRBD2 identical over 10 bases. The CDR3 has 16 amino acids. The junction had 9 bases not matched to a gene; V was cut back by 0 bases and J by 9 bases. Germline V lookup: CDR1 SGDLS, CDR2 YYNGEE. CDR3 residues: CASSVARLAGVSEQFF. CDR3 nucleotides: TGTGCCAGCAGCGTAGCGCGTCTAGCGGGAGTAAGTGAGCAGTTCTTC.

Regarding this clonotype: An end of the junction does not agree with germline; a read error may underlie this. V usage is TRBV4-3 and J usage is TRBJ2-1; no clear D. CDR1 LGHNA and CDR2 YSLEER come from the germline V gene. CDR3 size: 14 residues. In nucleotides, the CDR3 is TGCGCCAGCAGCGTGACACCCTCCTGCAATGAGCAGTTCTTC. Protein product: CASSVTPSCNEQFF.

The V gene is TRBV10-3, the J gene TRBJ1-1; no clear D. The germline CDR1 and CDR2 sequences are ENHRY and SYGVKD. The V and J ends lost 8 bases and 0 bases respectively, with 7 bases between them. This CDR3 comprises 12 residues. CDR3: CAIGNLNTEAFF. The CDR3 bases are TGTGCCATCGGGAATTTGAACACTGAAGCTTTCTTT.

The J gene is TRBJ2-1, the V gene TRBV12-3 or TRBV12-4, with D unresolved. The CDR3 covers 12 residues. V dropped 7 bases and J dropped 4 bases, with 8 bases sitting between them. The CDR3 region is CASTAQYNEQFF. CDR3 nucleotide sequence: TGTGCCAGCACCGCCCAGTACAATGAGCAGTTCTTC.

To note about this clonotype: One end of the junction fails to match germline, which may point to a read error. The CDR3 loop is CSSRAGMNTEAFF. The CDR3 nucleotides read TGCAGTTCTAGGGCCGGGATGAACACTGAAGCTTTCTTT. This chain joins TRBV20-1 and TRBJ1-1; no definite D call. The CDR3 consists of 13 residues. CDR1 DFQATT and CDR2 SNEGSKA come from the germline V gene (reference sequence).

The chain uses TRBV10-3 and TRBJ1-1; 9 bases are a match to TRBD1. V shed 6 bases and J 5 bases; nucleotides not matched to a gene: 13. This CDR3 is built from 16 residues. Germline V gene sequence: CDR1 ENHRY, CDR2 SYGVKD. CDR3 protein: CAIRMPGTGRGTEAFF. Here the CDR3 DNA reads TGTGCCATCAGGATGCCTGGGACAGGGAGGGGAACTGAAGCTTTCTTT.

This clonotype was seen only a few times. V gene TRBV29-1 combines with J gene TRBJ2-5, with D tentatively TRBD2 (6 bases). CDR1 and CDR2 from the germline V gene are SQVTM and ANQGSEA. This CDR3 comprises 14 residues. V was shortened by 3 bases and J by 4 bases, with 15 bases between the two germline ends. The DNA for the CDR3 is TGCAGCGTTGATGGGGGAGGAGGGATAGAGACCCAGTACTTC. This gives the protein CSVDGGGGIETQYF.